Sequencing of this TCR beta chain was carried out in a study of cytomegalovirus exposure and HLA in healthy donors (dated by TCRdb to the late 2010s). Notes on the research overall: The roughly 650 repertoires of the first cohort and the 110 or so validation repertoires were produced on the same platform, according to a later analysis. The aim of the study was to test whether cataloging public T cell receptors could identify signatures of past pathogen exposure. In addition to the first cohort of roughly 700 subjects, a separate validation cohort of approximately 130 different subjects was used. To predict cytomegalovirus infection status, the study brought together high-throughput TCR immunosequencing, statistical association of individual TCRs with disease status, and machine learning. General conclusions and limits of the study: In both the original and validation cohorts, the classifier was reported to diagnose cytomegalovirus status with high specificity and sensitivity. Across donors, most TCR sequences were observed very rarely, whereas some public TCRs were present in many individuals. A later analysis found that TCRs clustered in the first cohort also tended to co-occur in the 120 validation repertoires, with approximately 94% of cluster scores above 0. In vitro tests confirmed that a few of the cytomegalovirus-associated TCR beta chains recognize cytomegalovirus antigens. A total of about 180 TCR beta chains were listed by the study as associated with cytomegalovirus. The authors suggested that the approach could potentially be generalized to other disease states and immunological phenotypes. A later analysis had no HLA typing for the validation cohort, so co-occurrence there was scored across all 110 or so repertoires.

V ends up 5 bases short and J 0 bases short, with an unmatched junction base count of 7. The CDR3 runs 16 residues from the cysteine to the phenylalanine. CDR3 DNA only is kept here, 48 bases in frame from base 1. Via the germline V gene, CDR1 is SGHVS and CDR2 FNYEAQ. Receptor amplification or capture employed the immunoSEQ multiplex PCR assay. In the original analysis: A statistical classification framework was built for diagnosing cytomegalovirus status from the catalog of TCR beta chain sequences. Entries here come from immuneACCESS through TCRdb and include only in-frame sequences with V and J called. Some clones fail to appear in such tables; in the studies checked, an unresolved V gene covers under half of the shortfall, and the cause of the remainder is unknown. The V and J calls and the clone size are those of that table, but D and trimming were determined from the DNA. The sample includes over 60,000 clones, with roughly 96% observed a single time. The leading ten clones occupy approximately 3.4% of the sample.

Donors formed part of the validation cohort, which comprised over a hundred subjects and was distinct from the first cohort of 550 to 850 subjects. As for this clone: The antigen it recognizes is unknown. No much larger clone is present one base from it, and per-base qualities are unavailable.

The chain was built from TRBV7-6 and TRBJ2-5; 9 middle bases align to TRBD2. Sequenced material: PBMCs. The origin of this receptor is a man between 18 and 35 years old in good health and CMV-seronegative. This receptor carries the CDR3 CASSPRLAANQETQYF. The nucleotide sequence is given as TGTGCCAGCAGCCCCCGACTAGCGGCTAACCAAGAGACCCAGTACTTC.